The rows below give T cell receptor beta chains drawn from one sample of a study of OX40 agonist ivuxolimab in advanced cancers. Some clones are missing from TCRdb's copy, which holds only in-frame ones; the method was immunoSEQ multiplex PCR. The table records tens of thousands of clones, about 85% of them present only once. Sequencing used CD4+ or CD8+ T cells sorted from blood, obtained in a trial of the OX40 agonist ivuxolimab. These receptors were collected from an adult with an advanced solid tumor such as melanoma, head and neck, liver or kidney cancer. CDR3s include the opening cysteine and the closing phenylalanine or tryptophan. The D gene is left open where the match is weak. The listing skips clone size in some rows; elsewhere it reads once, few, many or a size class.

CDR3 DNA: TGTGCCAGCTCACCAACAGGGGGCGCTAATGAAAAACTGTTTTTT
CDR3 protein: CASSPTGGANEKLFF
J gene: TRBJ1-4
V gene: TRBV18
clone size: NA
D gene: TRBD1

CDR3 DNA: TGTGCCAGCAGTGAACAAGGGGGGGGCGCAGATACGCAGTATTTT
CDR3 protein: CASSEQGGGADTQYF
J gene: TRBJ2-3
V gene: TRBV2
clone size: NA
D gene: NA

CDR3 DNA: TGTGCCAGCAGCGACCCCGACCTCGGGACAGACCGGTTCTATGGCTACACCTTC
CDR3 protein: CASSDPDLGTDRFYGYTF
J gene: TRBJ1-2
V gene: TRBV9
clone size: once
D gene: TRBD1

CDR3 DNA: TGTGCCAGCAGCTTTGGACAGAACAATGAGCAGTTCTTC
CDR3 protein: CASSFGQNNEQFF
J gene: TRBJ2-1
V gene: TRBV7-3
clone size: NA
D gene: NA

CDR3 DNA: TGTGCCAGCAGCCAAACCTGGGGACAGGAGTACTACGAGCAGTACTTC
CDR3 protein: CASSQTWGQEYYEQYF
J gene: TRBJ2-7
V gene: TRBV4-2
clone size: NA
D gene: TRBD1

CDR3 DNA: TGTGCCAGCAGTTACTCCAAACAGGGATTTACCTACGAGCAGTACTTC
CDR3 protein: CASSYSKQGFTYEQYF
J gene: TRBJ2-7
V gene: TRBV6-5
clone size: NA
D gene: NA

CDR3 DNA: TGTGCCAGCAGCTTAGATAGCGGACAGGGGAACACTGAAGCTTTCTTT
CDR3 protein: CASSLDSGQGNTEAFF
J gene: TRBJ1-1
V gene: TRBV11-3
clone size: NA
D gene: TRBD1

CDR3 DNA: TGTGCCAGCAGTTACTCGAAGGCTTCGTGTTGCCAGAACACCGGGGAGCTGTTTTTT
CDR3 protein: CASSYSKASCCQNTGELFF
J gene: TRBJ2-2
V gene: TRBV6-7
clone size: once
D gene: NA

CDR3 DNA: TGTGCCAGCAGCTCTGCGGCATCCCAACAGCCCCAGCATTTT
CDR3 protein: CASSSAASQQPQHF
J gene: TRBJ1-5
V gene: TRBV7-2
clone size: many
D gene: NA

CDR3 DNA: TGCGCCAGCAGCTTGGGGCGGGCCGGGGAGACCCAGTACTTC
CDR3 protein: CASSLGRAGETQYF
J gene: TRBJ2-5
V gene: TRBV5-1
clone size: NA
D gene: NA

CDR3 DNA: TGTGCCAGCAGTGCCCCCTTAACATCCAGGGGGTCTTCCGGGGAGCTGTTTTTT
CDR3 protein: CASSAPLTSRGSSGELFF
J gene: TRBJ2-2
V gene: TRBV2
clone size: NA
D gene: TRBD1

CDR3 DNA: TGTGCCAGCAGTCTCTACTGGACGCCCCCAGGGCAGCCCCAGCATTTT
CDR3 protein: CASSLYWTPPGQPQHF
J gene: TRBJ1-5
V gene: TRBV27
clone size: NA
D gene: NA

CDR3 DNA: TGTGCCAGTAGTACCACTCGACAGTCCGGGGCCAACGTCCTGACTTTC
CDR3 protein: CASSTTRQSGANVLTF
J gene: TRBJ2-6
V gene: TRBV19
clone size: NA
D gene: NA

CDR3 DNA: TGTGCCAGCAGCCGCTGGACTAGCGGAAAACAAGAGACCCAGTACTTC
CDR3 protein: CASSRWTSGKQETQYF
J gene: TRBJ2-5
V gene: TRBV11-2
clone size: NA
D gene: TRBD2

CDR3 DNA: TGTGCCAGCAGCGTAGCTCGGGTGGGCACAGATACGCAGTATTTT
CDR3 protein: CASSVARVGTDTQYF
J gene: TRBJ2-3
V gene: TRBV9
clone size: NA
D gene: NA

CDR3 DNA: TGTGCCAGCAGGGACAGGGGCACTGAAGCTTTCTTT
CDR3 protein: CASRDRGTEAFF
J gene: TRBJ1-1
V gene: TRBV5-6
clone size: NA
D gene: TRBD1

CDR3 DNA: TGTGCCAGCAGGTCGGGGGCTGAAGCTTTCTTT
CDR3 protein: CASRSGAEAFF
J gene: TRBJ1-1
V gene: TRBV2
clone size: NA
D gene: NA

CDR3 DNA: TGTGCCAGCAGACTGGACGGGACTTCCTACGAGCAGTACTTC
CDR3 protein: CASRLDGTSYEQYF
J gene: TRBJ2-7
V gene: TRBV6-5
clone size: NA
D gene: NA

CDR3 DNA: TGTGCCAGCAGCTTAAGGTTGAGCGGGAACTCAGATACGCAGTATTTT
CDR3 protein: CASSLRLSGNSDTQYF
J gene: TRBJ2-3
V gene: TRBV11-2
clone size: NA
D gene: TRBD2

CDR3 DNA: TGTGCCAGCCAAGGGGAAGAGCAGCCCCAGCATTTT
CDR3 protein: CASQGEEQPQHF
J gene: TRBJ1-5
V gene: TRBV2
clone size: NA
D gene: NA

CDR3 DNA: TGTGCCAGCAGCTTAGAACGTCTAGCTAGCCACGAGCAGTACTTC
CDR3 protein: CASSLERLASHEQYF
J gene: TRBJ2-7
V gene: TRBV11-2
clone size: NA
D gene: NA

CDR3 DNA: TGTGCCAGCAGCTTAGCAAGACGGACTCAAGAGACCCAGTACTTC
CDR3 protein: CASSLARRTQETQYF
J gene: TRBJ2-5
V gene: TRBV7-9
clone size: once
D gene: NA

CDR3 DNA: TGTGCCGAATCAAACGTTTTGGGGGGGCTGTCGGGAAATCAGCCCCAGCATTTT
CDR3 protein: CAESNVLGGLSGNQPQHF
J gene: TRBJ1-5
V gene: TRBV10-3
clone size: NA
D gene: NA

CDR3 DNA: TGTGCCAGCAGCCCCGAAGGGGAGCTGTTTTTT
CDR3 protein: CASSPEGELFF
J gene: TRBJ2-2
V gene: TRBV7-9
clone size: NA
D gene: NA

CDR3 DNA: TGTGCCAGTAGTATCCAGGGACTAGCGGGGTACGATGAGCAGTTCTTC
CDR3 protein: CASSIQGLAGYDEQFF
J gene: TRBJ2-1
V gene: TRBV19
clone size: NA
D gene: TRBD2

CDR3 DNA: TGTGCCAGCAGCCCTACAGGATATGGCTACACCTTC
CDR3 protein: CASSPTGYGYTF
J gene: TRBJ1-2
V gene: TRBV11-2
clone size: NA
D gene: NA

CDR3 DNA: TGTGCCAGCAGCTTATTTGGGACAGGGGATTCACCCCTCCACTTT
CDR3 protein: CASSLFGTGDSPLHF
J gene: TRBJ1-6
V gene: TRBV7-9
clone size: NA
D gene: TRBD1

CDR3 DNA: TGTGCCAGCAGCCCTATCGCCCCGGGCCCCGTGAACTATGGCTACACCTTC
CDR3 protein: CASSPIAPGPVNYGYTF
J gene: TRBJ1-2
V gene: TRBV16
clone size: NA
D gene: NA

CDR3 DNA: TGTGCCTGGGGCGGGGGGTATCAGCCCCAGCATTTT
CDR3 protein: CAWGGGYQPQHF
J gene: TRBJ1-5
V gene: TRBV30
clone size: NA
D gene: NA

CDR3 DNA: TGTGCCAGCAGCCCAGGGTACAATCAGCCCCAGCATTTT
CDR3 protein: CASSPGYNQPQHF
J gene: TRBJ1-5
V gene: TRBV27
clone size: once
D gene: NA

CDR3 DNA: TGTGCCAGTAACACGGACAGGGGAAATGAAAAACTGTTTTTT
CDR3 protein: CASNTDRGNEKLFF
J gene: TRBJ1-4
V gene: TRBV19
clone size: NA
D gene: TRBD1

CDR3 DNA: TGTGCCAGCAGCTTATTCTCTAGCACAGATACGCAGTATTTT
CDR3 protein: CASSLFSSTDTQYF
J gene: TRBJ2-3
V gene: TRBV7-6
clone size: NA
D gene: NA

CDR3 DNA: TGTGCCTGGAGTCGTCGGTATACCTACGAGCAGTACTTC
CDR3 protein: CAWSRRYTYEQYF
J gene: TRBJ2-7
V gene: TRBV30
clone size: NA
D gene: NA

CDR3 DNA: TGTGCCAGCGGGGGCCCCGAGGGGAATCAGCCCCAGCATTTT
CDR3 protein: CASGGPEGNQPQHF
J gene: TRBJ1-5
V gene: TRBV2
clone size: NA
D gene: NA

CDR3 DNA: TGTGCCAGCAGCTTAATGCTAGCGGGAGGCGCCGGGGAGCTGTTTTTT
CDR3 protein: CASSLMLAGGAGELFF
J gene: TRBJ2-2
V gene: TRBV7-3
clone size: once
D gene: TRBD2

CDR3 DNA: TGTGCCAGCAGTGCCGCCTCGACGGAGGGGGGGACCCAGTACTTC
CDR3 protein: CASSAASTEGGTQYF
J gene: TRBJ2-5
V gene: TRBV6-6
clone size: NA
D gene: NA

CDR3 DNA: TGTGCCAGCCGGCGGGAGACCGACTCCTACGAGCAGTACTTC
CDR3 protein: CASRRETDSYEQYF
J gene: TRBJ2-7
V gene: TRBV27
clone size: NA
D gene: TRBD2

CDR3 DNA: TGTGCCAGCAGTCTTGGGCCCTTGGGGGCTGAAGCTTTCTTT
CDR3 protein: CASSLGPLGAEAFF
J gene: TRBJ1-1
V gene: TRBV2
clone size: once
D gene: NA